These T cell receptor beta chains were read from a single sample in a study of T cell changes during pregnancy in multiple sclerosis. The data were produced by immunoSEQ multiplex PCR, yet TCRdb's version contains in-frame clones alone and is incomplete. Here the sample spans 75,000 to 100,000 clones, roughly 91% being singletons. The sample here was peripheral blood, taken after pregnancy. These TCRs come from a female donor in good health, enrolled as a control in a pregnancy study. Both conserved end residues are part of each CDR3. The D gene is left open where the match is weak.

j_call	d_call	v_call	cdr3_aa	cdr3_nt
TRBJ2-2	.	TRBV27	CASRRVSNTGELFF	TGTGCCTCCAGGAGGGTGTCGAACACCGGGGAGCTGTTTTTT
TRBJ2-3	.	TRBV30	CAWSNQRVRTDTQYF	TGTGCCTGGAGTAATCAACGGGTTAGAACAGATACGCAGTATTTT
TRBJ1-1	TRBD1	TRBV11-2	CASSLGQGRRLGTEAFF	TGTGCCAGCAGCTTAGGACAGGGCAGGCGCCTGGGCACTGAAGCTTTCTTT
TRBJ1-2	.	TRBV15	CATGGGGRRNGYTF	TGTGCCACCGGGGGCGGGGGGCGAAGAAATGGCTACACCTTC
TRBJ1-5	.	TRBV6-5	CASSYSGTPNQPQHF	TGTGCCAGCAGTTACTCCGGGACACCTAATCAGCCCCAGCATTTT
TRBJ2-3	TRBD2	TRBV4-2	CASSLGLAVTDTQYF	TGTGCCAGCAGCCTCGGACTAGCGGTCACAGATACGCAGTATTTT
TRBJ2-7	.	TRBV6-1	CASGRQVGYEQYF	TGTGCCAGCGGGAGACAAGTGGGCTACGAGCAGTACTTC
TRBJ1-2	TRBD1	TRBV18	CASSPRDRGRDGYTF	TGTGCCAGCTCACCCCGCGACAGGGGGCGAGATGGCTACACCTTC
TRBJ2-3	.	TRBV6-6	CASSYVMETDTQYF	TGTGCCAGCAGTTACGTTATGGAGACAGATACGCAGTATTTT
TRBJ2-1	.	TRBV6-5	CASSYRGSYNEQFF	TGTGCCAGCAGTTATCGGGGGTCCTACAATGAGCAGTTCTTC
TRBJ2-5	TRBD1	TRBV4-3	CASSQDRGQSGETQYF	TGCGCCAGCAGCCAAGATCGGGGACAGTCCGGAGAGACCCAGTACTTC
TRBJ1-4	.	TRBV4-2	CASSQDHVRGPTNEKLFF	TGTGCCAGCAGCCAAGATCACGTCAGGGGCCCAACTAATGAAAAACTGTTTTTT
TRBJ2-7	.	TRBV7-2	CASSLDLAGQQYF	TGTGCCAGCAGCTTAGACCTCGCGGGGCAGCAGTACTTC
TRBJ2-7	.	TRBV11-3	CASSLAGASYEQYF	TGTGCCAGCAGCTTGGCGGGGGCGTCCTACGAGCAGTACTTC
TRBJ2-5	TRBD2	TRBV5-1	CASSLVERGGETQYF	TGCGCCAGCAGCTTGGTAGAGCGGGGGGGAGAGACCCAGTACTTC
TRBJ2-5	TRBD1	TRBV4-3	CASSQGGTVQETQYF	TGCGCCAGCAGCCAAGGAGGGACAGTTCAAGAGACCCAGTACTTC
TRBJ2-1	TRBD2	TRBV28	CASSFGGARVDEQFF	TGTGCCAGCAGTTTCGGGGGGGCCAGGGTCGATGAGCAGTTCTTC